Described below is a single TCR beta chain sequence and its context. Its antigen specificity is not known. The record has no base qualities; no much larger clone is one base away. The record originates from a study of blood T cells in healthy people across ages (dated by TCRdb to 2013 to 2016). With respect to the entire study: In model experiments, template switching captured roughly one uniquely barcoded TCR beta cDNA molecule for every two T cells. The donors were divided into four age groups: young (average approximately 16 years), middle-aged (about 41), aged (approximately 64) and long-lived (approximately 74). The study measured age-related changes in TCR beta repertoire diversity using deep sequencing normalized with unique cDNA molecular identifiers. Two additional independent replicas of 1 million unique cDNA reads from the same blood draw were analyzed for two donors (one aged 18 to 30 and one aged 80 or older). The paper as a whole reports these results and caveats: The CMV infection status of donors was not known, potentially confounding age-related changes in expanded clonotypes. The percentage of naive T cells measured by flow cytometry correlated strongly with observed TCR beta diversity. Estimates of total diversity based on one million sequenced T cells were considered lower bounds and underestimates. Observed TCR beta diversity per million T cells fell roughly linearly with age, and a significant reduction was already apparent by age around 36. Compared with the aged group, the long-lived group had more naive CD4+ T cells, fewer expanded clones and increased TCR diversity, suggesting age selection. Bulk unsorted PBMC profiling prevented conclusive comparison of naive and antigen-experienced compartments.

Systemically healthy Caucasian individuals from Russia, 39 in total and aged about 6 to 95 years, were included as donors. Ten milliliters of peripheral blood were collected from each donor into EDTA-treated Vacutainer tubes. Ficoll-Paque density-gradient centrifugation was used to isolate PBMCs, with at least 7 million per sample. Total RNA was extracted from PBMCs with Trizol reagent, with at least 5 micrograms obtained per sample. Naive CD45RAhigh/CD27high T cell percentages were measured by flow cytometry on a PBMC aliquot from every donor. Libraries were made using 5' RACE. The sample was run on an Illumina HiSeq 2500. A second PCR of roughly 7 to 11 cycles was performed with a sample-barcoded 5' primer and a J-beta primer mix. Each TCR beta cDNA molecule received a unique molecular identifier from a template-switch 5' adaptor carrying 12 random nucleotides. Each sample yielded at least 2.5 million CDR3-containing paired-end reads. First-strand cDNA was synthesized from all RNA with the Mint cDNA synthesis kit, primed by a TRBC-specific oligonucleotide. Following uracil-DNA glycosylase treatment, a first 18-cycle PCR with universal primers M1SS and BC2_uni_R was performed on all cDNA. The authors' analysis ran thus. For normalization, 1 million high-quality reads, each with a distinct molecular identifier, were randomly selected from each sample. Instead of being binned into consensus sequences, reads that shared molecular identifiers were thrown out. MiTCR, set to a Q25 quality threshold and the strictest error-elimination algorithm, was used for CDR3 identification, clonotype clustering and error correction. Lower-bound total TCR beta diversity was estimated with a nonparametric unseen species model using Euler transformation. TCRdb took the public reads, trimmed them with fastp at Q25, ran MiXCR for clone calling and kept in-frame beta chains. For every CDR3 protein sequence, its rows merge into one entry that carries the most common genes and DNA. TCRdb, not the original authors, processed these V and J calls. This sample gives roughly 1,100,000 distinct CDR3 sequences in total; 20% to 25% of them show up just once. The top ten hold approximately 0.79% of the sample.

V is cut by 4 bases and J by 6 bases, and the space between the germline ends is 14 bases. Sequences SEHNR (CDR1) and FQNEAQ (CDR2) are obtained from the germline V gene (reference sequence). The CDR3 contains 14 residues, cysteine and phenylalanine counted. Just the 42-base CDR3 DNA is kept, in frame starting at base 1. These records were also assigned to another study, of T cells of mothers and their children. Per that second paper: Nine systemically healthy Caucasian individuals, comprising three mothers and their six children, were included as donors. cDNA synthesis used all of the extracted RNA, with 1.5 ug of RNA in each 15 ul reaction. Sample barcodes and 2-4 random nucleotides were added via the M1S primer in the second PCR. Over 9.5 million TCR beta CDR3 reads were obtained for each mother, and some 3 million reads were obtained for each child. In both related and unrelated pairs, thymic selection shapes the output of TCR recombination in a similar way, with inherited differences having only a minor effect. Normalized repertoire overlap was always slightly but never significantly higher in related than unrelated mother-child pairs. No persistent microchimeric T cell clones were detected, at a sensitivity of approximately 100 clones per million clonotypes. The study used deep NGS to compare TCR beta repertoires of mothers and children, seeking features distinguishing related mother-child pairs from unrelated individuals. Mothers averaged about 40 +/- 4 years of age and children averaged approximately 12 +/- 4 years. Libraries were sequenced on Illumina HiSeq 2000 with 100+100 nt paired-end reads after adapter ligation with NEBNext reagents. To prevent cross-contamination, the mother and child libraries were prepared one month apart and sequenced in separate runs. Between about 500,000 and 2,300,000 distinct TCR beta clonotypes were identified per donor. Naive TCR beta clonotypes were estimated from low-frequency clonotypes matched to each donor's FACS-determined naive share, without sorting.

The receptor was isolated from a girl aged 2 to 10 in good health. The specimen was blood. The receptor chain draws on TRBV7-9 and TRBJ2-3, with no reliable assignment of the D segment. CDR3 loop: CASSSITTTDTQYF. The nucleotides read TGTGCCAGCAGCTCGATTACAACCACGGATACGCAGTATTTT.